Given below is one TCR beta chain in context. Other DNA sequences in this sample translate to the same CDR3. Here immunoSEQ multiplex PCR was the method, and the copy in TCRdb shows in-frame clones only, minus some. The repertoire holds 220,000 or so clones, with around 86% as singletons. The sample belongs to a study of blood T cell repertoires in COVID-19. This clonotype originated in a woman aged 80 or over with COVID-19, enrolled during active disease. Sequencing used peripheral blood.

CDR3 DNA: TGTGCCAGCAGTTTAACAGGGGGAAATTATGGCTACACCTTC. Its translation is CASSLTGGNYGYTF. The chain links TRBV28 to TRBJ1-2; TRBD1 matches at 8 bases. Germline V lookup: CDR1 MDHEN, CDR2 SYDVKM. After removal of 2 bases from V and 5 bases from J, the junction contained 4 bases not matched to a gene. There are 14 residues in the CDR3.